The rows below give T cell receptor beta chains drawn from one sample of a study of T-cell reconstitution after alpha-beta-depleted transplantation in children. One entry per CDR3 protein, called by TCRdb with MiXCR from the PCR reads. The data hold more than 200,000 distinct CDR3 sequences, with roughly 8.3% observed a single time. The sequenced sample was PBMCs, mostly from graft donor cells, obtained 360 days after TCRalphabeta/CD19-depleted stem cell transplant. These receptors were obtained from a male patient aged 2 to 10 who had a stem cell transplant for acute myeloid leukemia, so the T cells may come from the graft donor. The CDR3 runs from the conserved cysteine through the conserved F or W. The D gene is left open where the match is weak. Rows give clone size only sometimes, using once, few, many, or a class for an expanded clone.

CDR3aa: CASSFREASYEQYF
CDR3nt: TGCGCCAGCAGCTTCCGGGAGGCCTCCTACGAGCAGTACTTC
len: 14
j_gene: TRBJ2-7
v_gene: TRBV5-1
d_gene: TRBD2
abundance: few

CDR3aa: CASSLATGVYNEQFF
CDR3nt: TGTGCCAGCAGCTTAGCTACCGGGGTATACAATGAGCAGTTCTTC
len: 15
j_gene: TRBJ2-1
v_gene: TRBV7-8
d_gene: .
abundance: many

CDR3aa: CASSLSSGAQYF
CDR3nt: TGTGCCAGCAGTTTGTCTTCGGGAGCCCAGTACTTC
len: 12
j_gene: TRBJ2-5
v_gene: TRBV28
d_gene: .
abundance: many

CDR3aa: CSASKGTSGYNEQFF
CDR3nt: TGCAGTGCTTCCAAGGGGACTAGCGGATACAATGAGCAGTTCTTC
len: 15
j_gene: TRBJ2-1
v_gene: TRBV20-1
d_gene: TRBD2
abundance: many

CDR3aa: CASSDRLAGQDTQYF
CDR3nt: TGTGCCAGCAGCGACAGACTAGCGGGGCAAGATACGCAGTATTTT
len: 15
j_gene: TRBJ2-3
v_gene: TRBV14
d_gene: TRBD2
abundance: few

CDR3aa: CASSLTRGELFF
CDR3nt: TGTGCCAGCAGCCTGACACGGGGGGAGCTGTTTTTT
len: 12
j_gene: TRBJ2-2
v_gene: TRBV12-3/TRBV12-4
d_gene: .
abundance: few

CDR3aa: CSVALSFRNGSPWGAGELFF
CDR3nt: TGCAGCGTTGCGTTGTCCTTCCGTAACGGGTCCCCGTGGGGGGCCGGGGAGCTGTTTTTT
len: 20
j_gene: TRBJ2-2
v_gene: TRBV29-1
d_gene: .
abundance: .

CDR3aa: CASSASGHYTQYF
CDR3nt: TGTGCCAGCAGTGCCTCGGGACACTATACGCAGTATTTT
len: 13
j_gene: TRBJ2-3
v_gene: TRBV6-1
d_gene: .
abundance: .

CDR3aa: CASSLVWRRGGNYGYTF
CDR3nt: TGTGCCAGCAGCTTAGTTTGGCGAAGAGGGGGTAACTATGGCTACACCTTC
len: 17
j_gene: TRBJ1-2
v_gene: TRBV7-9
d_gene: .
abundance: many

CDR3aa: CASLSRSYNEQFF
CDR3nt: TGTGCCAGCTTAAGTCGCTCCTACAATGAGCAGTTCTTC
len: 13
j_gene: TRBJ2-1
v_gene: TRBV2
d_gene: .
abundance: .

CDR3aa: CAISEGNSGRDEQFF
CDR3nt: TGTGCCATCAGTGAAGGGAATAGCGGGAGGGATGAGCAGTTCTTC
len: 15
j_gene: TRBJ2-1
v_gene: TRBV10-3
d_gene: TRBD2
abundance: .

CDR3aa: CASSLAGVWQETQYF
CDR3nt: TGTGCCAGCAGTCTAGCGGGAGTGTGGCAAGAGACCCAGTACTTC
len: 15
j_gene: TRBJ2-5
v_gene: TRBV2
d_gene: TRBD2
abundance: many

CDR3aa: CASSQTHSGGQTQYF
CDR3nt: TGTGCCAGCAGTCAGACCCACTCGGGGGGACAGACCCAGTACTTC
len: 15
j_gene: TRBJ2-5
v_gene: TRBV6-1
d_gene: TRBD2
abundance: .

CDR3aa: CSARPRGQTSTDTQYF
CDR3nt: TGCAGTGCTAGACCCCGGGGACAGACTAGCACAGATACGCAGTATTTT
len: 16
j_gene: TRBJ2-3
v_gene: TRBV20-1
d_gene: TRBD1
abundance: many

CDR3aa: CASSTTGVTEAFF
CDR3nt: TGTGCCAGCTCAACAACAGGGGTGACTGAAGCTTTCTTT
len: 13
j_gene: TRBJ1-1
v_gene: TRBV18
d_gene: TRBD1
abundance: .

CDR3aa: CASSLEAAYSPLHF
CDR3nt: TGCGCCAGCAGCTTGGAGGCAGCCTATTCACCCCTCCACTTT
len: 14
j_gene: TRBJ1-6
v_gene: TRBV5-1
d_gene: .
abundance: few

CDR3aa: CASSYGAAKGYSNQPQHF
CDR3nt: TGTGCCAGCAGTTACGGGGCGGCAAAGGGTTATAGCAATCAGCCCCAGCATTTT
len: 18
j_gene: TRBJ1-5
v_gene: TRBV6-2/TRBV6-3
d_gene: .
abundance: many

CDR3aa: CSARARTSGRVLNEQFF
CDR3nt: TGCAGTGCTAGAGCCAGGACTAGCGGGAGGGTGCTTAATGAGCAGTTCTTC
len: 17
j_gene: TRBJ2-1
v_gene: TRBV20-1
d_gene: TRBD2
abundance: few

CDR3aa: CSARDWQGNEKLFF
CDR3nt: TGCAGTGCTAGAGATTGGCAGGGGAATGAAAAACTGTTTTTT
len: 14
j_gene: TRBJ1-4
v_gene: TRBV20-1
d_gene: .
abundance: few

CDR3aa: CASSLSPGQAITGELFF
CDR3nt: TGTGCCAGCAGCTTGAGTCCGGGACAGGCGATCACCGGGGAGCTGTTTTTT
len: 17
j_gene: TRBJ2-2
v_gene: TRBV7-2
d_gene: TRBD1
abundance: .

CDR3aa: CASSPYTTPNTDTQYF
CDR3nt: TGTGCCAGCTCACCATATACTACACCCAACACAGATACGCAGTATTTT
len: 16
j_gene: TRBJ2-3
v_gene: TRBV18
d_gene: .
abundance: few

CDR3aa: CASRRVSNQPQHF
CDR3nt: TGTGCCAGCAGGAGGGTTAGCAATCAGCCCCAGCATTTT
len: 13
j_gene: TRBJ1-5
v_gene: TRBV27
d_gene: .
abundance: .

CDR3aa: CASSGRGVKNTEAFF
CDR3nt: TGCGCCAGCAGCGGACGGGGCGTAAAAAACACTGAAGCTTTCTTT
len: 15
j_gene: TRBJ1-1
v_gene: TRBV5-1
d_gene: .
abundance: .

CDR3aa: CASSQDTERRSSYNSPLHF
CDR3nt: TGCGCCAGCAGCCAAGATACGGAGAGGAGGAGCTCCTATAATTCACCCCTCCACTTT
len: 19
j_gene: TRBJ1-6
v_gene: TRBV4-3
d_gene: .
abundance: .

CDR3aa: CASSLVSQGHGYTF
CDR3nt: TGTGCCAGCAGCTTAGTGAGTCAGGGTCATGGCTACACCTTC
len: 14
j_gene: TRBJ1-2
v_gene: TRBV7-2
d_gene: .
abundance: few

CDR3aa: CASSSPGQGTYEQYF
CDR3nt: TGTGCCAGCAGTTCTCCGGGACAGGGGACTTACGAGCAGTACTTC
len: 15
j_gene: TRBJ2-7
v_gene: TRBV12-3/TRBV12-4
d_gene: TRBD1
abundance: many

CDR3aa: CASSFAGVKTDTQYF
CDR3nt: TGCGCCAGCAGCTTCGCGGGAGTCAAGACAGATACGCAGTATTTT
len: 15
j_gene: TRBJ2-3
v_gene: TRBV5-1
d_gene: TRBD2
abundance: few